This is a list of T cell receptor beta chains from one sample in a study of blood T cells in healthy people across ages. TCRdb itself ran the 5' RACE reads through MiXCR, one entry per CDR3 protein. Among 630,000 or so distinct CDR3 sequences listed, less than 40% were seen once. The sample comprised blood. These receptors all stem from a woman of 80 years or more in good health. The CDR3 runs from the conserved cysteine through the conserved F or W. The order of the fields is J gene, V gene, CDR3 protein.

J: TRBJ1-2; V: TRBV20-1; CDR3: CSLIGGFYGYTF
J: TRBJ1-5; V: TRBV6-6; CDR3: CAGSYSYNQPQHF
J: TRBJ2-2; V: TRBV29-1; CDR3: CSGGAATGELFF
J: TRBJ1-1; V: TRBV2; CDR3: CASSGRGREGAFF
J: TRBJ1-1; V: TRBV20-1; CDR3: CSAREWGLGVTEAFF
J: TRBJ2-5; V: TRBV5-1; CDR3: CASSWDPDGTQYF
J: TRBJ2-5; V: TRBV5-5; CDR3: CASSLVWDDQETQYF
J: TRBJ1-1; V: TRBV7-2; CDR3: CASSPLGAGGSWEAFF
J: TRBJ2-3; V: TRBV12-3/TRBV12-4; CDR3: CASRLGLAATDTQYF
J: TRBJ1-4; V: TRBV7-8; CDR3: CASSLTGTANEKLFF
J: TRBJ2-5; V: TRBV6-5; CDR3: CASSTSGARETQYF
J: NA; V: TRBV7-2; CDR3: CASSPLGGGTPYEQYF
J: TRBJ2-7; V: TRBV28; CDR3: CASSSGQWSYEQYF
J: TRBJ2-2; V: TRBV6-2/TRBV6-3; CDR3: CASSYRRGNTGELFF
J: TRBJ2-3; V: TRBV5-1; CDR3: CASSLAPTSTDTQYF
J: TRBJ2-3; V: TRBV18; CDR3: CASSPREGAGADTQYF